The 22 T cell receptor beta chains reported below all come from one sample, sequenced in a study of blood T cell repertoires in COVID-19. Assay: immunoSEQ multiplex PCR; the TCRdb copy retains only in-frame clones and omits some. The table records about 99,000 clones, 84% of them present only once. Material for sequencing was peripheral blood. The receptor set was obtained from a man in his 70s with active or convalescent COVID-19.

The genes are TRBV19 and TRBJ2-3, with 11 bases matching TRBD2. Unmatched junction bases numbered 4, after V lost 4 bases and J lost 7 bases. Germline CDR1 reads LNHDA; CDR2 reads SQIVND (reference sequence). The CDR3 totals 14 residues. The CDR3 DNA is TGTGCCAGTAGTACTAGCGGGGGGAAATATACGCAGTATTTT. It yields the protein CASSTSGGKYTQYF.

V and J are TRBV19 and TRBJ1-5, with TRBD1 as a possible D gene (6 bases). The V end lost 2 bases, the J end lost 1 base, and 12 bases lay between the germline ends. The germline V gene encodes CDR1 LNHDA and CDR2 SQIVND (reference sequence). This CDR3 contains 16 residues. The CDR3, as DNA: TGTGCCAGTAGTATAAGGGGGGAGGGAAGCAATCAGCCCCAGCATTTT. Translation: CASSIRGEGSNQPQHF.

The sample holds a few counts of this clone. The chain links TRBV2 to TRBJ2-3, with a tentative D call TRBD2 (7 bases). The CDR3 contains 16 residues. CDR1 and CDR2 from the germline V gene are SNHLY and FYNNEI. Trimming removed 4 bases at V and 1 base at J, with 15 bases between. The CDR3 coding sequence is TGTGCCAGCAGTGGTTCGGGGGGCCGGGGCACAGATACGCAGTATTTT. Its protein product is CASSGSGGRGTDTQYF. The complete variable domain, with remaining parts taken from reference TRBV2 and TRBJ2-3, reads EPEVTQTPSHQVTQMGQEVILRCVPISNHLYFYWYRQILGQKVEFLVSFYNNEISEKSEIFDDQFSVERPDGSNFTLKIRSTKLEDSAMYFCASSGSGGRGTDTQYFGPGTRLTVL.

The chain has TRBV27 and TRBJ1-2; 9 bases are a match to TRBD1. Trimming took 8 bases from V and 8 from J; bases not matched to a gene: 6. CDR3 size: 12 residues. Germline CDR1 MNHEY, CDR2 SMNVEV (reference sequence). The CDR3 sequence is CASHDRGGGYTF. DNA for the CDR3: TGTGCCAGCCACGACAGGGGGGGCGGCTACACCTTC.

V usage is TRBV15 and J usage is TRBJ2-3; TRBD2 might be the D (6 bases). The CDR3 sequence is 14 residues long. The germline V gene has CDR1 LNHNV and CDR2 YYDKDF (reference sequence). V was shortened by 3 bases and J by 4 bases, with 11 bases between the two germline ends. CDR3 nucleotide sequence: TGTGCCACCAGCAGCTTAACGGGAGCAGATACGCAGTATTTT. Translated, it gives CATSSLTGADTQYF.

The chain combines TRBV6-1 with TRBJ1-3; a possible D gene is TRBD1 (6 bases). The CDR3 spans 16 residues. Germline V gene lookup returns CDR1 MNHNS and CDR2 SASEGT. Trimming removed 0 bases at V and 0 bases at J, with 9 bases between. This CDR3 reads CASSEARGISGNTIYF. CDR3 nucleotides: TGTGCCAGCAGTGAAGCCAGGGGCATCTCTGGAAACACCATATATTTT.

The V call is TRBV10-3, the J call TRBJ2-1; a weak D match, TRBD1 (6 bases). Trimming shortened V by 0 bases and J by 9 bases, and 18 bases separated the two germline ends. Germline CDR1 and CDR2: ENHRY and SYGVKD. The CDR3 length is 16 residues. The CDR3 nucleotides are TGTGCCATCAGTGAGTCGCAGGGGCAGGTCGAAGGTGAGCAGTTCTTC. Amino acids: CAISESQGQVEGEQFF.

About this clone: Other DNA sequences in this specimen translate into the identical CDR3. The rearrangement uses TRBV9 and TRBJ2-5; a possible D gene is TRBD2 (5 bases). CDR3 length: 13 residues. V lost 2 bases, J lost 5 bases, and 10 bases lay in between. Germline CDR1 SGDLS, CDR2 YYNGEE. The CDR3 here is CASSVAGGETQYF. The DNA of the CDR3 is TGTGCCAGCAGCGTTGCTGGCGGGGAGACCCAGTACTTC.

V is TRBV19 and J is TRBJ2-2; tentative D call: TRBD1 (6 bases). The CDR3 is 15 amino acids. V was cut by 7 bases and J by 1 base, with 13 bases left in between. Germline CDR1 LNHDA, CDR2 SQIVND (reference sequence). The CDR3 region has the DNA TGTGCCAGTACCACAGACAGGTGGAACACCGGGGAGCTGTTTTTT. Amino acids: CASTTDRWNTGELFF.

The rearrangement joins TRBV12-3 or TRBV12-4 to TRBJ2-5; TRBD2 matches 7 bases. V was clipped by 3 bases and J by 2 bases; unmatched bases: 0. This CDR3 has 13 amino acids. The CDR3 loop reads CASSLGGQETQYF. As DNA, the CDR3 is TGTGCCAGCAGTTTGGGGGGGCAAGAGACCCAGTACTTC.

This clone has only one observation. The CDR3 DNA sequence: TGTGCCAGCAGTGATCAAAGGGGTAATCAGCCCCAGCATTTT. It encodes CASSDQRGNQPQHF. The gene calls are TRBV2 and TRBJ1-5; tentatively, D is TRBD1 (5 bases). Germline lookup yields CDR1 SNHLY and CDR2 FYNNEI. This CDR3 is built from 14 residues. The V and J ends lost 3 bases and 4 bases respectively, with 10 bases between them.

The J gene is TRBJ2-1, the V gene TRBV15; D unresolved. The CDR3 has 13 amino acids. CDR1 LNHNV and CDR2 YYDKDF come from the germline V gene (reference sequence). V lost 3 bases and J lost 9, with 12 bases in between. The CDR3 is CATSSQVDSEQFF. The CDR3 DNA follows: TGTGCCACCAGCAGCCAGGTGGATAGTGAGCAGTTCTTC. Full variable domain (missing parts from reference TRBV15 and TRBJ2-1): DAMVIQNPRYQVTQFGKPVTLSCSQTLNHNVMYWYQQKSSQAPKLLFHYYDKDFNNEADTPDNFQSRRPNTSFCFLDIRSPGLGDTAMYLCATSSQVDSEQFFGPGTRLTVL.

The V gene is TRBV16, the J gene TRBJ1-1; the match to TRBD1 covers 9 bases. J was trimmed by 0 bases and V by 6 bases; bases with no gene match: 8. The length of the CDR3 is 16 residues. CDR1 KGHSY and CDR2 FQNENV come from the germline V gene. CDR3 amino acids: CASRQATGGMNTEAFF. CDR3 coding DNA: TGTGCCAGCAGACAGGCAACAGGGGGCATGAACACTGAAGCTTTCTTT.

This clone appeared once. V gene TRBV6-6 combines with J gene TRBJ1-1; tentatively, D is TRBD1 (6 bases). The CDR3 length is 16 residues. V shed 6 bases and J shed 3 bases, with 20 bases lying between them. Germline V gene lookup returns CDR1 MNHNY and CDR2 SVGAGI (reference sequence). As DNA, the CDR3 is TGTGCCAGCAGCATACTAAGAAGACAGGACTACACTGAAGCTTTCTTT. Translation: CASSILRRQDYTEAFF.

The CDR3 is CASSQDHLGTGSGNTIYF. CDR3 in DNA: TGTGCCAGCAGCCAAGATCACCTAGGGACAGGCTCTGGAAACACCATATATTTT. The chain links TRBV3-1 (or the pseudogene TRBV3-2) to TRBJ1-3, with TRBD1 matching over 8 bases. The CDR3 is 18 residues long. CDR1 is LGHDT, CDR2 YNNKEL, per germline (reference sequence). The J segment lost 0 bases and the V segment lost 0 bases, leaving 7 bases of the junction unmatched.

DNA for the CDR3: TGTGCCAGCAATGCGGGACTAGCGGGGGGGCATACCGGGGAGCTGTTTTTT. It specifies CASNAGLAGGHTGELFF. The V and J genes are TRBV2 and TRBJ2-2, with 16 positions matching TRBD2. The germline V gene has CDR1 SNHLY and CDR2 FYNNEI. V shed 7 bases, J shed 5 bases, and the junction held 7 bases outside the gene matches. This CDR3 is 17 amino acids long.

This clone was detected only a few times. The rearrangement joins TRBV2 to TRBJ2-1; tentative D call: TRBD2 (7 bases). Germline V gene lookup returns CDR1 SNHLY and CDR2 FYNNEI. The CDR3 is 15 residues long. V was clipped by 5 bases and J by 3 bases, with 14 bases between them. CDR3 coding DNA: TGTGCCAGCAGTCGGGGGGCCCCCCTCTACAATGAGCAGTTCTTC. The encoded protein is CASSRGAPLYNEQFF. Full variable domain (missing parts from reference TRBV2 and TRBJ2-1): EPEVTQTPSHQVTQMGQEVILRCVPISNHLYFYWYRQILGQKVEFLVSFYNNEISEKSEIFDDQFSVERPDGSNFTLKIRSTKLEDSAMYFCASSRGAPLYNEQFFGPGTRLTVL.

The chain couples TRBV28 to TRBJ2-3; TRBD2 matches 9 bases. Losses at the gene ends were 7 bases for V and 1 base for J; bases not matched to a gene: 3. There are 14 residues in the CDR3. Germline CDR1 is MDHEN and CDR2 is SYDVKM. The CDR3 region is CASTLAGGTDTQYF. In DNA, the CDR3 is TGTGCCAGCACATTAGCGGGGGGCACAGATACGCAGTATTTT.

In its sample, this clone was seen once. V gene TRBV5-1 combines with J gene TRBJ2-1; 10 bases fit TRBD2. Trimming cost V 4 bases and J 1 base; bases outside gene matches: 5. CDR1 and CDR2 from the germline V gene are SGHRS and YFSETQ. CDR3 length: 16 amino acids. The CDR3 sequence is CASSTERGGSYNEQFF. The CDR3 nucleotides read TGCGCCAGCAGCACGGAGCGGGGGGGATCCTACAATGAGCAGTTCTTC.

CDR3 protein: CASSPLQGHTPNGYTF. In nucleotides, the CDR3 is TGTGCCAGCTCACCACTCCAGGGCCATACGCCGAATGGCTACACCTTC. The rearrangement links TRBV18 to TRBJ1-2; D may be TRBD1 (5 bases). CDR3 length: 16 residues. Germline CDR1 KGHSH, CDR2 LQKENI. V was clipped by 1 base and J by 6 bases, with 18 bases between them. Filled out from reference TRBV18 and TRBJ1-2, the complete variable domain reads NAGVMQNPRHLVRRRGQEARLRCSPMKGHSHVYWYRQLPEEGLKFMVYLQKENIIDESGMPKERFSAEFPKEGPSILRIQQVVRGDSAAYFCASSPLQGHTPNGYTFGSGTRLTVV.

The chain couples TRBV7-2 to TRBJ2-3; 11 bases line up with TRBD2. Germline CDR1 and CDR2: SGHTA and FQGNSA. J was trimmed by 8 bases and V by 5 bases; bases with no gene match: 12. This CDR3 contains 16 residues. The CDR3 region is CASSQRTSGRRGTQYF. The CDR3 DNA reads TGTGCCAGCAGCCAAAGGACTAGCGGGCGACGCGGTACGCAGTATTTT.

The genes are TRBV18 and TRBJ2-1; 7 bases line up with TRBD1. The CDR3 is 13 amino acids. Trimming cost V 4 bases and J 5 bases; bases outside gene matches: 2. Germline values: CDR1 KGHSH, CDR2 LQKENI. The CDR3 DNA follows: TGTGCCAGCTCACAGGGGGCCGACAATGAGCAGTTCTTC. Its translation is CASSQGADNEQFF. Full variable domain (outside the CDR3, taken from reference TRBV18 and TRBJ2-1): NAGVMQNPRHLVRRRGQEARLRCSPMKGHSHVYWYRQLPEEGLKFMVYLQKENIIDESGMPKERFSAEFPKEGPSILRIQQVVRGDSAAYFCASSQGADNEQFFGPGTRLTVL.